This TCR beta chain was profiled in a study of T cells in Graves' hyperthyroidism and ophthalmopathy. Overall study: Peripheral blood was drawn at first diagnosis, prior to all treatment.

The CDR3 is 13 amino acids. CDR1 is SQVTM, CDR2 ANQGSEA, per germline. V was trimmed by 7 bases and J by 0 bases, leaving 12 bases between them. The study included ophthalmopathy patients with Clinical Activity Score at least 3, NOSPECS grade at least 4 and duration under 3 months. This clonotype was counted many times. It was RNA transcripts that yielded the amplified TCR beta CDR3 regions. The primer set for the first-round RT-PCR of the TCR CDR3 was HTBI. TCRdb re-derived calls from the multiplex PCR reads in MiXCR, one entry per CDR3 protein. Of roughly 280,000 distinct CDR3 sequences in the sample, about a sixth were seen once.

Specimen: blood. This clonotype originated in a woman aged 55-70 years with Graves' ophthalmopathy. V usage is TRBV29-1 and J usage is TRBJ1-2; the D gene is possibly TRBD1 (5 bases). CDR3 coding DNA: TGCAGCGGGTCGACAGCCGCTAACTATGGCTACACCTTC. Amino acid sequence: CSGSTAANYGYTF.